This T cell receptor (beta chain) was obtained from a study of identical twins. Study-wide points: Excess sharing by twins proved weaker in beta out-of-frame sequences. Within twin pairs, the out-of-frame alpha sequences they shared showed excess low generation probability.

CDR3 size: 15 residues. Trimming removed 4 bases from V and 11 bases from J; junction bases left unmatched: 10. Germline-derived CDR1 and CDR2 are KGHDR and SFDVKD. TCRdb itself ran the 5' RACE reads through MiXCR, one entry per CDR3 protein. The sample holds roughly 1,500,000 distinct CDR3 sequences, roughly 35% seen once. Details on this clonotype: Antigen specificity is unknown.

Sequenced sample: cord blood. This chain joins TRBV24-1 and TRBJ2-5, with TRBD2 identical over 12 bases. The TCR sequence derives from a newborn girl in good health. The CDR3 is CATSDSGLAGNEQYF. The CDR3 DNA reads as TGTGCCACCAGTGACTCAGGACTAGCGGGGAATGAGCAGTACTTC.